These T cell receptor beta chains were read from a single sample in a study of EBV T-cell therapy then PD-1 blockade in nasopharyngeal carcinoma. No antigen has been assigned to these receptors. Produced via immunoSEQ multiplex PCR; TCRdb's table is partial and in-frame only. Seen here are approximately 25,000 clones, over 75% observed once, and the top ten hold roughly 29%. Sequencing used CD8+ T cells from blood, obtained at roughly day 65 from a patient whose treatment included autologous EBV-specific T cells and nivolumab. Receptor source: a man in his forties with nasopharyngeal carcinoma. CDR3s include the opening cysteine and the closing phenylalanine or tryptophan. D genes are given only for firm matches. Size is stated for part of the rows, as once, few or many counts, or as a class when the clone is expanded.

TRBJ1-6,NA,13,TRBD1,TRBV2,TGTGCCAGCAGTGAGCAGGGGGGTTCACCCCTCCACTTT,CASSEQGGSPLHF
TRBJ2-7,NA,16,NA,TRBV6-2/TRBV6-3,TGTGCCAGCAGTGGCGATCGAATTGGTAGGTCCTACGAGCAGTACTTC,CASSGDRIGRSYEQYF
TRBJ2-1,NA,14,TRBD1,TRBV7-3,TGTGCCAGCAGCCCTCGGGACAGGGGTTTTGAGCAGTTCTTC,CASSPRDRGFEQFF
TRBJ2-6,NA,16,TRBD1,TRBV19,TGTGCCAGTACCGGGACAGGGACCTCTGGGGCCAACGTCCTGACTTTC,CASTGTGTSGANVLTF
TRBJ1-2,NA,12,NA,TRBV6-2/TRBV6-3,TGTGCCAGCAGCCGCGGGGGCGGTGGCTACACCTTC,CASSRGGGGYTF
TRBJ2-3,NA,17,TRBD2,TRBV13,TGTGCCAGCAGCGTCGGACTAGCGGGGGGCTGGGCAGATACGCAGTATTTT,CASSVGLAGGWADTQYF
TRBJ2-7,NA,15,NA,TRBV27,TGTGCCAGCAGTTTATTCCGTCTAGGGGACTACGAGCAGTACTTC,CASSLFRLGDYEQYF
TRBJ1-3,NA,14,NA,TRBV7-2,TGTGCCAGCGCCAGGGGCTCCTCTGGAAACACCATATATTTT,CASARGSSGNTIYF
TRBJ1-5,NA,16,NA,TRBV10-3,TGTGCCATCAGTGAGGCACCGGGACATTTAAGTCAGCCCCAGCATTTT,CAISEAPGHLSQPQHF
TRBJ2-2,NA,15,TRBD1,TRBV19,TGTGCCAGTAGGACGACGGGACAGGGGAACGGGGAGCTGTTTTTT,CASRTTGQGNGELFF
TRBJ2-1,NA,14,NA,TRBV6-5,TGTGCCAGCAGTTACTCTGACGCGGTCAATGAGCAGTTCTTC,CASSYSDAVNEQFF
TRBJ1-2,NA,15,TRBD1,TRBV3-1/TRBV3-2,TGTGCCAGCAGCACACGACAGGGGGCGAGATATGGCTACACCTTC,CASSTRQGARYGYTF
TRBJ2-2,NA,17,NA,TRBV9,TGTGCCAGCAGCGTACCCAGGGTGGGCCCGAACACCGGGGAGCTGTTTTTT,CASSVPRVGPNTGELFF
TRBJ2-2,NA,15,NA,TRBV4-1,TGCGCCAGCAGCCAATCAGGGGCGAACACCGGGGAGCTGTTTTTT,CASSQSGANTGELFF
TRBJ1-1,NA,14,NA,TRBV5-8,TGTGCCAGCAGCTTAATAGTCGTCCCCACTGAAGCTTTCTTT,CASSLIVVPTEAFF
TRBJ2-1,NA,19,NA,TRBV21-1,TGTGCCAGCAGCCCCTCGGGACTAGCGGGGGGGCCGCGGATTAATGAGCAGTTCTTC,CASSPSGLAGGPRINEQFF
TRBJ1-5,once,13,NA,TRBV13,TGTGCCAGCAGCTACAGCCTCAATCAGCCCCAGCATTTT,CASSYSLNQPQHF
TRBJ1-2,NA,12,NA,TRBV6-2/TRBV6-3,TGTGCCAGCACCCCGGCAGACTATGGCTACACCTTC,CASTPADYGYTF
TRBJ2-4,NA,16,NA,TRBV6-5,TGTGCCAGCAGTTACAGCTGGGGGTCAACCAAAAACATTCAGTACTTC,CASSYSWGSTKNIQYF
TRBJ2-7,many,13,NA,TRBV6-1,TGTGCCAGCAGTGAATTCCTAAGCTACGAGCAGTACTTC,CASSEFLSYEQYF
TRBJ2-6,NA,18,NA,TRBV7-9,TGTGCCAGCAGCCATAATCTCGGGCAGGTGTCTGGGGCCAACGTCCTGACTTTC,CASSHNLGQVSGANVLTF
TRBJ2-1,NA,15,TRBD1,TRBV15,TGTGCCACCAGCAGGGGCCGGGACAGGGGCAATGAGCAGTTCTTC,CATSRGRDRGNEQFF
TRBJ2-5,NA,16,TRBD1,TRBV2,TGTGCCAGCAGTGTTCCCGGACAGGGGGCGGGAGAGACCCAGTACTTC,CASSVPGQGAGETQYF
TRBJ2-3,NA,16,TRBD1,TRBV4-1,TGCGCCAGCAGCCTTAGGGACAGCAGGAACACAGATACGCAGTATTTT,CASSLRDSRNTDTQYF
TRBJ1-2,NA,15,TRBD1,TRBV15,TGTGCCACCAGCAGAGAGGCAGGGGGCATCTATGGCTACACCTTC,CATSREAGGIYGYTF
TRBJ1-3,NA,16,NA,TRBV5-8,TGTGCCAGCAGCAGCCCTTACGACGAGGGGAGGAACACCATATATTTT,CASSSPYDEGRNTIYF
TRBJ1-2,NA,21,NA,TRBV3-1/TRBV3-2,TGTGCCAGCAGTCTAACCAAGAAAACGGTAAGGCGTCCCCCGGGGGGCTATGGCTACACCTTC,CASSLTKKTVRRPPGGYGYTF
TRBJ1-6,NA,17,NA,TRBV3-1/TRBV3-2,TGTGCCAGCAGCCACGAATCAGGGAGCTCCTATAATTCACCCCTCCACTTT,CASSHESGSSYNSPLHF
TRBJ2-3,NA,14,TRBD2,TRBV6-4,TGTGCCAGCAGTGTAGCGGGGGGCACAGATACGCAGTATTTT,CASSVAGGTDTQYF
TRBJ2-1,NA,14,NA,TRBV7-9,TGTGCCAGCAGTCCCGACTCAGCCTACAATGAGCAGTTCTTC,CASSPDSAYNEQFF
TRBJ2-7,NA,15,NA,TRBV6-5,TGTGCCAGCAGTTACCAGGACAGCCTCTCCTACGAGCAGTACTTC,CASSYQDSLSYEQYF
TRBJ2-2,once,14,TRBD1,TRBV6-2/TRBV6-3,TGTGCCAGCAGTCGGGACAGGGTCGTCGGGGAGCTGTTTTTT,CASSRDRVVGELFF
TRBJ2-1,NA,13,NA,TRBV18,TGTGCCAGCTCACAAGAAAAGGGGGGGGAGCAGTTCTTC,CASSQEKGGEQFF
TRBJ2-7,NA,16,TRBD1,TRBV7-9,TGTGCCAGCAGCCCCTCTAAGACAGGGGCCTCCTACGAGCAGTACTTC,CASSPSKTGASYEQYF
TRBJ1-1,NA,13,NA,TRBV9,TGTGCCAGCAGCGTAGCGCCTCGGGCTGAAGCTTTCTTT,CASSVAPRAEAFF
TRBJ2-1,once,16,TRBD1,TRBV6-2/TRBV6-3,TGTGCCAGCAGTTATCGTCAGAGACAGGGCTACAATGAGCAGTTCTTC,CASSYRQRQGYNEQFF
TRBJ2-3,NA,16,TRBD2,TRBV24-1,TGTGCCACCAGTGATTTGCGCAGCGGGGGGGCAGATACGCAGTATTTT,CATSDLRSGGADTQYF